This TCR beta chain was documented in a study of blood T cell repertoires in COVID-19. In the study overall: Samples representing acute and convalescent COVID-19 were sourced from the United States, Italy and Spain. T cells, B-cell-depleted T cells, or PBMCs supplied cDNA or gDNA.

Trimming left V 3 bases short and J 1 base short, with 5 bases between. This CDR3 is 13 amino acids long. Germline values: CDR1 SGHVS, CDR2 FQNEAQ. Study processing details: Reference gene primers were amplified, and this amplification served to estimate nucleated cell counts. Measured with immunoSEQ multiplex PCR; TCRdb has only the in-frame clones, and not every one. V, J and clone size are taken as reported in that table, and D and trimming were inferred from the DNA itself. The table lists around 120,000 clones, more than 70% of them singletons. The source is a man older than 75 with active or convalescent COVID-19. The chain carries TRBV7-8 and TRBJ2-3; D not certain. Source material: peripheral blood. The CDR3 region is CASSFFRTDTQYF. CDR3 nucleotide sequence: TGTGCCAGCAGCTTCTTCCGCACAGATACGCAGTATTTT. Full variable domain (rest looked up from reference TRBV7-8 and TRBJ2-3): GAGVSQSPRYKVAKRGQDVALRCDPISGHVSLFWYQQALGQGPEFLTYFQNEAQLDKSGLPSDRFFAERPEGSVSTLKIQRTQQEDSAVYLCASSFFRTDTQYFGPGTRLTVL.